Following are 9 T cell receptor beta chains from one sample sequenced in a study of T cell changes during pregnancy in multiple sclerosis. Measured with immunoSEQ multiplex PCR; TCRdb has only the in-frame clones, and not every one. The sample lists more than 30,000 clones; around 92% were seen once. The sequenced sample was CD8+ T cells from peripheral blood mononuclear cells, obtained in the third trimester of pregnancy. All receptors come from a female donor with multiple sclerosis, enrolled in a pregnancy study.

The chain's CDR3 is CASSYDRLNSPLHF. The CDR3 nucleotides are TGTGCCAGCAGTTACGACAGGCTTAATTCACCCCTCCACTTT. The J gene is TRBJ1-6, the V gene TRBV6-6; the D gene is possibly TRBD1 (6 bases). The V and J ends lost 2 bases and 6 bases respectively, with 8 bases between them. The CDR3 length is 14 residues. Germline CDR1 and CDR2: MNHNY and SVGAGI (reference sequence).

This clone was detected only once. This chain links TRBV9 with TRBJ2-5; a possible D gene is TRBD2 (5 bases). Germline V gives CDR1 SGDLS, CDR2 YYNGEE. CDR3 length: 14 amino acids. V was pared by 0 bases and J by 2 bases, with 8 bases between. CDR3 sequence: CASSVGRGQETQYF. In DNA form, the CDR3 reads TGTGCCAGCAGCGTAGGTCGGGGACAAGAGACCCAGTACTTC.

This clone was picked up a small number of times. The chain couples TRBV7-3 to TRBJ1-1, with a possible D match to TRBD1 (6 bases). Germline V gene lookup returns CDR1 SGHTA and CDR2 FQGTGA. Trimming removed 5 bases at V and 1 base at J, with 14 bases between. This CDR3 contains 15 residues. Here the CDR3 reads CASSEDGGANTEAFF. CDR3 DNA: TGTGCCAGCAGCGAAGACGGGGGGGCGAACACTGAAGCTTTCTTT.

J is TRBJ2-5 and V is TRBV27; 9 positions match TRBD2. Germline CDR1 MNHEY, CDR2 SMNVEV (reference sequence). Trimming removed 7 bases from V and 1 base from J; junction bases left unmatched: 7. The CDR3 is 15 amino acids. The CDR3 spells CASTLSGGPQETQYF. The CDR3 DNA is TGTGCCAGCACCTTAAGCGGGGGGCCCCAAGAGACCCAGTACTTC.

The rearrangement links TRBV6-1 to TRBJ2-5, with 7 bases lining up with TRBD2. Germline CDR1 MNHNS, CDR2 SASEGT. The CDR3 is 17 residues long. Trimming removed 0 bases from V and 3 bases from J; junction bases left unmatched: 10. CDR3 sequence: CASSEAGGWGRKETQYF. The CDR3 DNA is TGTGCCAGCAGTGAAGCGGGGGGGTGGGGGAGAAAAGAGACCCAGTACTTC.

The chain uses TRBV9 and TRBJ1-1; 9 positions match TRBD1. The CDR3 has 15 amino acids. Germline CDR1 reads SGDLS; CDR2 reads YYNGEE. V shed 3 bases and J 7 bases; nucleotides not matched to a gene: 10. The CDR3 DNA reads TGTGCCAGCAGCGCTCCGGGACAGGGTTTTCGTGAAGCTTTCTTT. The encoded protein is CASSAPGQGFREAFF.

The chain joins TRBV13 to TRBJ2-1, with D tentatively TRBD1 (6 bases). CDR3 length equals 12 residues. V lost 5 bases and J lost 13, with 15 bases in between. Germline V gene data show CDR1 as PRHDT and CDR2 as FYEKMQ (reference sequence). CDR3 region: CASSRSGQPQFF. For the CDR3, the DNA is TGTGCCAGCAGCCGCTCCGGACAGCCCCAGTTCTTC.

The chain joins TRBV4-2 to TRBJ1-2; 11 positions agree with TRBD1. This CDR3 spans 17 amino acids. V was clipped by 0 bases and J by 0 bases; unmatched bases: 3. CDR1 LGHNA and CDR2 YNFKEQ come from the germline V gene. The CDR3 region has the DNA TGTGCCAGCAGCCAAGAGGGGACAGGGGGGCCTAACTATGGCTACACCTTC. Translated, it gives CASSQEGTGGPNYGYTF.

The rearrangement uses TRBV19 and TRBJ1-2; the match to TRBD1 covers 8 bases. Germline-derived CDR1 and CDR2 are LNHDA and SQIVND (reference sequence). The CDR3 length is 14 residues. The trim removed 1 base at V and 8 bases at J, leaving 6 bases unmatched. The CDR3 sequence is CASSIAWTGNGYTF. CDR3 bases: TGTGCCAGTAGTATAGCCTGGACAGGGAACGGCTACACCTTC.